This TCR beta chain derives from a study of blood T cells in healthy people across ages. PCR was performed a second time for about 6 to 12 cycles using a sample-barcoded 5' primer and a J-beta primer mix. MiXCR, applied by TCRdb to the 5' RACE reads, yields one record per CDR3 protein. The sample contains about a million distinct CDR3 sequences, roughly 51% of which appear only once. Caucasian, healthy and from Russia, the donors were aged between roughly 6 and 95. This CDR3 contains 16 residues. V was clipped by 3 bases and J by 1 base; unmatched bases: 8. From germline, CDR1 is MGHRA and CDR2 YSYEKL.

The clonotype comes from a woman aged 60 to 75 in good health. The rearrangement links TRBV4-1 to TRBJ2-7, with 8 bases matching TRBD1. Sample: blood. The CDR3: CASSQDTGGTSYEQYF. The CDR3, as DNA: TGCGCCAGCAGCCAGGATACAGGGGGAACATCCTACGAGCAGTACTTC.